This T cell receptor (beta chain) was sequenced during a study of T-cell reconstitution after alpha-beta-depleted transplantation in children. Findings and caveats of the study: From newly produced T cells came most of the T-cell counts and diversity one year after transplant.

Unique molecular identifiers featured in how the TCRbeta library was prepared. TCRdb reanalysed the PCR reads using MiXCR and keeps one entry per CDR3 protein. Among hundreds of thousands of distinct CDR3 sequences listed, 24% were seen once. This clonotype has a handful of counts. What it recognizes is unknown. The source of this sequence is a female patient aged 2 to 10 who had a stem cell transplant for congenital amegakaryocytic thrombocytopenia, so the T cells may come from the graft donor. The sample was PBMCs, mostly from graft donor cells, taken 360 days after TCRalphabeta/CD19-depleted stem cell transplant.

In DNA form, the CDR3 reads TGTGCCAGCAGTGTCAGGGGAGCCTACGAGCAGTACTTC. Its translation is CASSVRGAYEQYF. The J gene is TRBJ2-7, the V gene TRBV2; D is possibly TRBD1 (6 bases). This CDR3 is 13 amino acids long. Per the germline V gene, CDR1 is SNHLY and CDR2 is FYNNEI. Trimming left V 4 bases short and J 2 bases short, with 9 bases between.